This TCR beta chain was retrieved from a study of blood T cells in healthy people across ages. Study findings and constraints: Roughly linearly, TCR beta diversity per million T cells fell as age increased.

Trimming cost V 2 bases and J 3 bases, with 14 bases left between them. The CDR3 has 15 residues. The germline gives CDR1 MNHEY, CDR2 SVGEGT. With a J-beta primer mix and a sample-barcoded 5' primer, a second PCR ran roughly 6 to 12 cycles. TCRdb redid the calling of the 5' RACE reads with MiXCR, one entry per CDR3 protein. The sample shows roughly 800,000 distinct CDR3 sequences, roughly 64% of them seen only once. Remarks on this clonotype: Its specificity is unknown.

This TCR derives from a man aged 25 to 40 in good health. The chain combines TRBV6-2 or TRBV6-3 with TRBJ2-7; maybe TRBD2 (5 bases). The sample comprised blood. The CDR3 here is CASSYIGAVYYEQYF. CDR3 nucleotide sequence: TGTGCCAGCAGTTACATTGGAGCGGTGTACTACGAGCAGTACTTC.